The subject of this entry is one TCR beta chain. The PCR contained 60 Vbeta and 13 Jbeta primers. Assay: immunoSEQ multiplex PCR; the TCRdb copy retains only in-frame clones and omits some. This sample carries over 150,000 clones, approximately 73% of them seen once, and the ten largest clones take about 5%. The data originate from a study of cytomegalovirus exposure and HLA in healthy donors. The CDR3 consists of 16 residues. J lost 2 bases, V lost 1 base, and 4 bases had no gene match. Germline V gene data show CDR1 as SGHTA and CDR2 as FQGTGA. The chain is built from TRBV7-3 and TRBJ1-3; 8 nucleotides line up with TRBD1. This clonotype originated in a woman aged 18-30 years in good health and CMV-seropositive. Sequenced input: PBMCs. The CDR3 DNA follows: TGTGCCAGCAGCTTAAACCCGACAGGGGCTGGAAACACCATATATTTT. It specifies CASSLNPTGAGNTIYF. Full variable domain (outside the CDR3, taken from reference TRBV7-3 and TRBJ1-3): GAGVSQTPSNKVTEKGKYVELRCDPISGHTALYWYRQSLGQGPEFLIYFQGTGAADDSGLPNDRFFAVRPEGSVSTLKIQRTERGDSAVYLCASSLNPTGAGNTIYFGEGSWLTVV.